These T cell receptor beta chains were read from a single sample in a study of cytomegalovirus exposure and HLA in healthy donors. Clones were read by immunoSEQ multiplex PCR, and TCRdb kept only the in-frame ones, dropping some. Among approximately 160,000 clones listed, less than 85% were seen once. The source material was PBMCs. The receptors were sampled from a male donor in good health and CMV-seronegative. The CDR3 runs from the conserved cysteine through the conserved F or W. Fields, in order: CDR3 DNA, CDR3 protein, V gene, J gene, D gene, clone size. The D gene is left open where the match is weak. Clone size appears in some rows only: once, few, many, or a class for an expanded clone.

CDR3 DNA: TGTGCCAGCAGTGCCAGACTAGCCGTGACAGATACGCAGTATTTT
CDR3 protein: CASSARLAVTDTQYF
V gene: TRBV6-1
J gene: TRBJ2-3
D gene: TRBD2
clone size: few

CDR3 DNA: TGTGCCAGCAGCTTAGGGCGGAGTGTCACCGGGGAGCTGTTTTTT
CDR3 protein: CASSLGRSVTGELFF
V gene: TRBV13
J gene: TRBJ2-2
D gene: NA
clone size: few

CDR3 DNA: TGTGCCAGCAGCGTGCAGGGACAGGGTGGTAATGAAAAACTGTTTTTT
CDR3 protein: CASSVQGQGGNEKLFF
V gene: TRBV9
J gene: TRBJ1-4
D gene: TRBD1
clone size: once

CDR3 DNA: TGCGCCAGCAGTCCGGGTACCTACGAGCAGTACTTC
CDR3 protein: CASSPGTYEQYF
V gene: TRBV10-2
J gene: TRBJ2-7
D gene: NA
clone size: NA

CDR3 DNA: TGTGCCAGCAGCCACTCTGGACCCGCGGGGGAGCAGTACTTC
CDR3 protein: CASSHSGPAGEQYF
V gene: TRBV13
J gene: TRBJ2-5
D gene: TRBD2
clone size: NA

CDR3 DNA: TGTGCCAGCAGCTTGGCCGCAGCCCCAGGTCAAGAGACCCAGTACTTC
CDR3 protein: CASSLAAAPGQETQYF
V gene: TRBV5-8
J gene: TRBJ2-5
D gene: NA
clone size: NA

CDR3 DNA: TGTGCCATTAGCGGGGAAACCTACAATGAGCAGTTCTTC
CDR3 protein: CAISGETYNEQFF
V gene: TRBV10-3
J gene: TRBJ2-1
D gene: TRBD2
clone size: NA

CDR3 DNA: TGTGCCAGTAGTACGACAGGGGGCGGTCAGCCCCAGCATTTT
CDR3 protein: CASSTTGGGQPQHF
V gene: TRBV19
J gene: TRBJ1-5
D gene: TRBD1
clone size: NA

CDR3 DNA: TGTGCCAGCAGCGCTACAGGGGGCCGGGACGAGCAGTACTTC
CDR3 protein: CASSATGGRDEQYF
V gene: TRBV7-3
J gene: TRBJ2-7
D gene: TRBD1
clone size: NA

CDR3 DNA: TGTTCCAGCAGCTTTGAGGGTCGGGGGATTCCTGAAGCTTTCTTT
CDR3 protein: CSSSFEGRGIPEAFF
V gene: TRBV7-9
J gene: TRBJ1-1
D gene: NA
clone size: NA

CDR3 DNA: TGTGCCAGCAGCTTAGGGAGAATGGAGACCCAGTACTTC
CDR3 protein: CASSLGRMETQYF
V gene: TRBV7-3
J gene: TRBJ2-5
D gene: NA
clone size: NA

CDR3 DNA: TGCAGCGTTGCCAGGGGCGGGGAGCTGTTTTTT
CDR3 protein: CSVARGGELFF
V gene: TRBV29-1
J gene: TRBJ2-2
D gene: NA
clone size: NA

CDR3 DNA: TGTGCCAGCAGTCGGTCCTCGAACACTGAAGCTTTCTTT
CDR3 protein: CASSRSSNTEAFF
V gene: TRBV6-1
J gene: TRBJ1-1
D gene: NA
clone size: NA

CDR3 DNA: TGCGCCAGCAGCTTGGCGCTCCCTGGACAGAACTATGGCTACACCTTC
CDR3 protein: CASSLALPGQNYGYTF
V gene: TRBV5-1
J gene: TRBJ1-2
D gene: NA
clone size: NA

CDR3 DNA: TGTGCCAGCAGTCCATCAGACAGGGGGCTTGTCACTGAAGCTTTCTTT
CDR3 protein: CASSPSDRGLVTEAFF
V gene: TRBV6-6
J gene: TRBJ1-1
D gene: TRBD1
clone size: NA

CDR3 DNA: TGTGCCAGCAGCTTGGACACCAACCCCTACAATGAGCAGTTCTTC
CDR3 protein: CASSLDTNPYNEQFF
V gene: TRBV7-2
J gene: TRBJ2-1
D gene: NA
clone size: NA

CDR3 DNA: TGTGCCAGCAGCAAGGACAGGGAAGCTTATGGCTACACCTTC
CDR3 protein: CASSKDREAYGYTF
V gene: TRBV5-8
J gene: TRBJ1-2
D gene: TRBD1
clone size: few

CDR3 DNA: TGTGCCAGCAGTCGAGGGGGAAGCAATCAGCCCCAGCATTTT
CDR3 protein: CASSRGGSNQPQHF
V gene: TRBV7-6
J gene: TRBJ1-5
D gene: NA
clone size: NA

CDR3 DNA: TGTGCCAGCCAGGGGGCGCGCGAGGTGCTAGCCGGGGAGCTGTTTTTT
CDR3 protein: CASQGAREVLAGELFF
V gene: TRBV2
J gene: TRBJ2-2
D gene: TRBD1
clone size: NA

CDR3 DNA: TGCGCCAGCAGCTTGTGGGGACAGGGTCACACTGAAGCTTTCTTT
CDR3 protein: CASSLWGQGHTEAFF
V gene: TRBV5-1
J gene: TRBJ1-1
D gene: TRBD1
clone size: NA

CDR3 DNA: TGCAGCGTTGGGGGACTAGCGGGAGCCGGGGAGCTGTTTTTT
CDR3 protein: CSVGGLAGAGELFF
V gene: TRBV29-1
J gene: TRBJ2-2
D gene: TRBD2
clone size: NA

CDR3 DNA: TGTGCCAGCAGACTGACAGGGAGTTCCTACGAGCAGTACTTC
CDR3 protein: CASRLTGSSYEQYF
V gene: TRBV27
J gene: TRBJ2-7
D gene: TRBD1
clone size: few

CDR3 DNA: TGTGCCAGCAGACCCGAGGCAGGGGGCTTCTACAATGAGCAGTTCTTC
CDR3 protein: CASRPEAGGFYNEQFF
V gene: TRBV27
J gene: TRBJ2-1
D gene: TRBD1
clone size: NA

CDR3 DNA: TGTGCCAGCAGCTTGGGGGGACTAGCCGGGGAGCTGTTTTTT
CDR3 protein: CASSLGGLAGELFF
V gene: TRBV5-4
J gene: TRBJ2-2
D gene: TRBD2
clone size: NA